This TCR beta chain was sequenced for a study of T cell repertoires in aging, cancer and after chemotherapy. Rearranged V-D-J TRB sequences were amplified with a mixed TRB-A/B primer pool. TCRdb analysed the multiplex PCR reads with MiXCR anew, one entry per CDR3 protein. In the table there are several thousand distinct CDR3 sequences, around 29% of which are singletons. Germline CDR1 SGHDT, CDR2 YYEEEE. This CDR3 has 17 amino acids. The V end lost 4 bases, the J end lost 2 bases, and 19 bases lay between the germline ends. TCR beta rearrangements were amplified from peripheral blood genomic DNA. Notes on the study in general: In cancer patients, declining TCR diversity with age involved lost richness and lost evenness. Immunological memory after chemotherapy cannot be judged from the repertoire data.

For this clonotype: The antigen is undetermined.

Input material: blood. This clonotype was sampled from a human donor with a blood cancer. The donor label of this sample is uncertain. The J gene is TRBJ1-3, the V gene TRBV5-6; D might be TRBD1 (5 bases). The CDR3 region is CASSPRPPGGTGNTIYF. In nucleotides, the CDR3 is TGTGCCAGCAGCCCGAGGCCCCCGGGGGGAACTGGAAACACCATATATTTT.